Reported below is one T cell receptor beta chain. Its antigen remains unidentified. Base qualities are not at hand, and no much larger clone is one base apart. The sample comes from a study of cytomegalovirus exposure and HLA in healthy donors (TCRdb year 2017). In the study overall: In an earlier analysis of fewer than 750 of the donors, under 300 Gb of sequence data and about 110 million unique TCR beta sequences from 150 million to 200 million T cells were reported. An early release that covered about 600 HLA-typed donors contained approximately 300 gigabases of sequencing data and 70 million to 100 million unique TCR sequences. Of the 398 genotyped donors, over 65% fell in the genetic ancestry cluster associated with self-reported Caucasian donors. The aim of the study was to test whether cataloging public T cell receptors could identify signatures of past pathogen exposure. Using immunosequencing, the study profiled T cell repertoires from 640 or so subjects and related those repertoires to cytomegalovirus serostatus. Along with the approximately 620-subject first cohort, a separate validation cohort of about 110 different subjects was used. The study combined high-throughput TCR immunosequencing, statistical association of individual TCRs with disease status, and machine learning to predict cytomegalovirus infection status. A later analysis re-examined previously published TCR beta repertoires from about 670 donors and added high-resolution HLA genotyping to investigate patterns of TCR occurrence. Rather than using new phenotypic data, the later analysis identified candidate immune exposures from TCR beta sequences and from how often those sequences occurred across donors. To decide whether each TCR beta V gene segment behaved as functional or pseudogenic, an earlier analysis of some 570 of the donors relied on high-throughput TCR beta sequencing. Alongside the repertoire data, information on donor age, sex, ethnicity and CMV serostatus was compiled. A later genetic analysis used genome-wide SNP genotypes for about 60% of the roughly 700 donors, treating that subset as a discovery cohort. All discovery cohort repertoires had been generated on a single sequencing platform. Class I and class II HLA loci were covered by the typing at four-digit resolution. Typing coverage varied by locus: roughly 620-630 donors for A, B, C, DRB1 and DQB1; approximately 500 for DQA1; approximately 610 for DPA1; 450 to 480 for DPB1. Roughly five DR-DQ haplotypes were handled as single units for association and clustering because linkage in the cohort was strong. Among some 410 genotyped donors of the cohort, an average of approximately 250,000 unique TCR beta nucleotide sequences were sequenced per donor, roughly 20% of them non-productive. Overall results and qualifications from the work: Sequencing depth was assumed to be roughly uniform across donors in the presence/absence analyses, though that assumption may not hold. Correlated functional status among segregating V segments might reflect linkage disequilibrium, but an unknown experimental factor could not be ruled out. The sequencing pipeline was judged likely to have produced a cluster of highly shared sequence variants as a technical artifact. A further reported finding was that TCR beta sequences accurately predicted the HLA-A and HLA-B alleles for most subjects in the first cohort. Assigning TCR associations to individual alleles was difficult when HLA alleles, especially DR and DQ, strongly co-occurred. In a later analysis, around 17,000 TCR beta sequences were associated with specific HLA alleles at a false discovery rate of 0.05. Compared with equally common non-associated chains, HLA-associated TCR beta chains in a later analysis were more clonally expanded and had lower generation probabilities. Three of the identified cytomegalovirus-associated TCR beta chains were confirmed in vitro to be specific for cytomegalovirus antigens. Broadly in line with IMGT annotations, most TCR beta V segments showed up in productive rearrangements about 87% or about 30% of the time in an earlier analysis of approximately 640 of the donors. The authors suggested that the approach could potentially be generalized to other disease states and immunological phenotypes. The classifier was reported to diagnose cytomegalovirus status with high specificity and sensitivity in both the original cohort and the validation cohort. Because HLA typing was unavailable for some donors at each locus, only the typed subset was used in association tests. According to a later analysis, TCR association rates differed among HLA loci, with DRB1 alleles showing the most associated TCRs and HLA-C alleles showing the fewest. In this cohort, only TCR beta chains were sequenced, and detectable features were limited by the absence of alpha or paired-chain data. Because counts were too low, about 18 rarely observed V segments, including chromosome 9 orphons, were excluded from the earlier analysis of 587 of the donors. CMV serostatus was the only immune exposure information available for the cohort. Most TCR sequences were observed very rarely across donors, whereas some public TCRs were present in many individuals. A later genetic analysis associated a missense DCLRE1C variant with V-gene and J-gene trimming of TCR beta chains, and an independent cohort replicated the association. A total of roughly 160 TCR beta chains were listed by the study as associated with cytomegalovirus. According to a later analysis, most CMV-associated TCR beta chains appeared to be HLA-restricted, and the HLA associations seemed to be driven largely by CMV exposure. According to a later analysis, parvovirus B19, influenza, CMV and Epstein-Barr virus appeared linked to several top co-occurrence clusters. A later genetic analysis reported fewer N-insertions in productive TCRs among donors in an Asian-associated ancestry cluster than the approximately 670-donor mean. Because the 87-base-pair reads could not distinguish some IMGT-functional V segments, including TRBV6-2 and TRBV6-3, those segments were excluded.

The library was produced with the immunoSEQ multiplex PCR assay. The multiplex PCR relied on a mix of 60 forward primers for TCR Vbeta segments and 13 reverse primers for TCR Jbeta segments. The CDR3 region of rearranged TCR beta genes was amplified from genomic DNA by a multiplex PCR assay. Amplified TCR beta libraries were sequenced as 87-base-pair reads on the Illumina HiSeq System. In the paper's pipeline: In a later analysis, tens of millions of unique TCR beta chains were counted across the 690 or so repertoires, and roughly 9.9 million of these chains were shared by at least two donors. A nearest-neighbor algorithm error-corrected the raw reads and collapsed the reads into unique sequences, merging closely related sequences to remove PCR and sequencing errors. Alignment of CDR3 sequences to IMGT reference sequences was used to assign V, D and J gene segments. For a sequence to be retained, a match of at least six nucleotides to both a V gene segment and a J gene segment was required. Rearrangements were called productive when the CDR3 lacked stop codons and stayed in frame with V and J; all others were non-productive. CDR3 was defined by IMGT convention, running from the second conserved V-encoded cysteine to the conserved J-encoded phenylalanine. The earlier analysis of around 640 of the donors excluded sequences that lacked an unambiguous match to a single V gene segment. In an earlier analysis of roughly 500 of the donors, V segments were called functional above 56.7% productive rearrangements and were called segregating when the between-donor standard deviation exceeded 5%. A statistical classification framework was developed to diagnose cytomegalovirus status using the catalog of TCR beta chain sequences. A later analysis assigned V and J genes by comparing TCR nucleotide sequences with IMGT/GENE-DB human TR gene sequences. In a later analysis, CDR3 sequences and most-parsimonious VDJ recombination scenarios were assigned using the TCRdist pipeline. In a later analysis, each TCR beta chain was defined by its CDR3 amino acid sequence together with its V-gene family, and reads without a unique V-gene family were excluded. A later analysis removed 500 to 600 highly shared, low-generation-probability nucleotide sequences to deal with suspected cross-contamination and a sequencing artifact. A later analysis calculated a clonal expansion index for each public chain from normalized within-repertoire ranks of inferred template counts. In a later analysis, generation probabilities were computed with a VDJ recombination model fitted to out-of-frame rearrangements, and the resulting probabilities were checked against IGoR. In a later analysis, hypergeometric tests were used to score TCR-TCR, TCR-HLA and TCR-CMV co-occurrence, with a repertoire-size bias correction applied to TCR pairs. In a later analysis, false discovery rates were estimated by permuting HLA or CMV assignments 20 times. In a later analysis, co-occurring TCRs were grouped with DBSCAN, and TCRdist sequence similarity was added when clustering was performed within HLA-allele-positive subsets. Repertoires with fewer than 30,000 or more than 120,000 public chains, plus five repertoires with anomalous nucleotide sharing, were excluded from co-occurrence clustering. The table comes from immuneACCESS by way of TCRdb, which keeps in-frame sequences with V and J called. Part of the clones is missing from these tables; in studies checked, under half for an unresolved V gene and the rest for unknown reasons. V and J calls and clone size are given by that table; D and trimming were obtained from the DNA. A total of 150,000 to 200,000 clones appear in this sample, about 72% of them only once. 1.5% of the sample is held by the ten biggest clonotypes.

The CDR3 has 16 amino acids, counting the end cysteine and phenylalanine. The CDR3 DNA has 48 bases and is translated from base 1. Ends trimmed: V by 7 bases, J by 6 bases; bases unmatched to a gene: 16. CDR1 SGHAT and CDR2 FQNNGV were looked up in the germline V gene. The cohort consisted of 600 or so healthy bone marrow donors. At the time of sampling, every cohort member was nominally healthy, though immune exposures that went unrecorded were likely present. The donor tested CMV seronegative, placing the donor among the roughly 340 seronegative members of the cohort. Every donor gave a peripheral blood sample, and the peripheral blood mononuclear cells from that sample were used for TCR beta sequencing. The Qiagen DNeasy Blood Extraction Kit was used to extract genomic DNA from the blood cell samples.

The sequencing input was PBMCs. The sequence derives from a girl aged 10-17 years in good health and CMV-seronegative. The V and J genes are TRBV11-2 and TRBJ1-1, and 8 junction bases match TRBD1. The CDR3 is CASTTLGTGGGAEAFF. The DNA reads as follows: TGTGCCAGCACCACTCTGGGGACAGGAGGTGGGGCTGAAGCTTTCTTT.